The 9 T cell receptor beta chains reported below all come from one sample, sequenced in a study of blood T cell repertoires in COVID-19. Profiled with immunoSEQ multiplex PCR; TCRdb holds only in-frame clones, not every one. The repertoire consists of about 97,000 clones, with 92% occurring once and the leading ten covering over 5.5%. Input material: peripheral blood. The origin of the receptors is a man in his fifties or sixties with active COVID-19.

In its sample, this clone was seen once. The genes are TRBV5-4 and TRBJ2-3; D might be TRBD1 (6 bases). The ends were cut back, 5 bases at V and 5 bases at J, with 18 bases in the middle. From germline, CDR1 is SGHNT and CDR2 YYREEE (reference sequence). This CDR3 comprises 15 residues. The CDR3 region has the DNA TGTGCCAGCAGTCCCATCCAGGGGCCCGGAGATACGCAGTATTTT. Amino acids: CASSPIQGPGDTQYF. Combining the CDR3 with reference TRBV5-4 and TRBJ2-3 gives the whole variable domain ETGVTQSPTHLIKTRGQQVTLRCSSQSGHNTVSWYQQALGQGPQFIFQYYREEENGRGNFPPRFSGLQFPNYSSELNVNALELDDSALYLCASSPIQGPGDTQYFGPGTRLTVL.

The chain recombines TRBV2 with TRBJ1-2, with 11 bases aligning to TRBD1. Germline lookup yields CDR1 SNHLY and CDR2 FYNNEI. With 6 bases clipped from V and 5 bases from J, the junction kept 5 bases outside the gene matches. CDR3 size: 14 residues. This CDR3 reads CASRRDRGFYGYTF. The DNA of the CDR3 is TGTGCCAGCAGGCGGGACAGGGGGTTTTATGGCTACACCTTC.

V and J are TRBV9 and TRBJ2-6; 8 nucleotides line up with TRBD1. The CDR3 is 18 amino acids. Germline V gene sequence: CDR1 SGDLS, CDR2 YYNGEE. V lost 5 bases to trimming and J lost 0 bases; unmatched junction nucleotides: 10. The CDR3 sequence is CASRDTGTGLSGANVLTF. CDR3 in DNA: TGTGCCAGCAGAGATACCGGGACAGGCCTCTCTGGGGCCAACGTCCTGACTTTC.

The chain couples TRBV19 to TRBJ1-6; tentative D call: TRBD1 (6 bases). This CDR3 is 14 amino acids long. Germline V gene lookup returns CDR1 LNHDA and CDR2 SQIVND (reference sequence). The V and J ends lost 6 bases and 7 bases respectively, with 13 bases between them. The CDR3, as DNA: TGTGCCAGTAGACCCCGGACAGAGAATTCACCCCTCCACTTT. Translated, it gives CASRPRTENSPLHF.

This chain links TRBV19 with TRBJ1-5, with TRBD1 identical over 9 bases. With V trimmed by 7 bases and J by 5 bases, 6 bases remained unmatched. Germline lookup yields CDR1 LNHDA and CDR2 SQIVND (reference sequence). The CDR3 is 14 amino acids. The CDR3, as DNA: TGTGCCAGTACGCCTGGACAGGGGCATCAGCCCCAGCATTTT. Translation gives CASTPGQGHQPQHF.

The chain recombines TRBV4-1 with TRBJ2-3, with 7 bases that match TRBD2. Germline CDR1 is MGHRA and CDR2 is YSYEKL. This CDR3 region has 14 residues. Germline trimming cut 0 bases from V and 5 bases from J; bases unmatched to any gene: 2. This chain's CDR3 is CASSQEERGDTQYF. CDR3 bases: TGCGCCAGCAGCCAAGAAGAGCGGGGAGATACGCAGTATTTT.

The chain joins TRBV4-1 to TRBJ2-1; D might be TRBD1 (5 bases). The CDR3 is made up of 17 amino acids. Germline V gives CDR1 MGHRA, CDR2 YSYEKL. V gave up 2 bases and J gave up 8 bases, with 22 bases separating them. The CDR3 reads CASSQPYLAGKRDEQFF. In DNA, the CDR3 is TGCGCCAGCAGCCAACCTTACCTCGCAGGGAAAAGGGATGAGCAGTTCTTC.

The chain couples TRBV3-1 (or the pseudogene TRBV3-2) to TRBJ1-4, with a weak D call TRBD1 (6 bases). Between the trimmed V and J ends, which lost 2 bases and 8 bases, there was a span of 18 bases. Per germline, CDR1 LGHDT and CDR2 YNNKEL (reference sequence). The CDR3 runs 16 residues. CDR3 DNA sequence: TGTGCCAGCAGCCAACCCTGGGGGCAGGGCGGAGAAAAACTGTTTTTT. Its translation: CASSQPWGQGGEKLFF.

This chain uses TRBV28 with TRBJ2-7, with a possible D match to TRBD2 (6 bases). V lost 4 bases, J lost 7 bases, and 17 bases lay in between. Germline CDR1 is MDHEN and CDR2 is SYDVKM. This CDR3 region has 14 residues. This CDR3 reads CASSSRDRVREQYF. Here the CDR3 DNA reads TGTGCCAGCAGTTCGCGGGACCGAGTACGGGAGCAGTACTTC. The variable domain in full, with the rest retrieved from reference TRBV28 and TRBJ2-7, is DVKVTQSSRYLVKRTGEKVFLECVQDMDHENMFWYRQDPGLGLRLIYFSYDVKMKEKGDIPEGYSVSREKKERFSLILESASTNQTSMYLCASSSRDRVREQYFGPGTRLTVT.